This T cell receptor beta chain was documented in a study of identical twins. Study outcomes and limitations: Partial confounding of zero-insertion analyses by invariant MAIT and iNKT cells was possible.

TCRdb analysed the 5' RACE reads with MiXCR anew, one entry per CDR3 protein. The sample shows 700,000 or so distinct CDR3 sequences, around 8.3% of them seen only once. This clonotype has just a few counts. Its target is not known. V was clipped by 5 bases and J by 4 bases; unmatched bases: 7. CDR3 length: 15 amino acids. Germline CDR1 LNHNV, CDR2 YYDKDF (reference sequence). These data also featured in a second study, about yellow fever vaccine responses in identical twins.

The specimen was PBMCs. This clonotype originated in a woman aged 18 to 35 in good health. This sequence joins TRBV15 and TRBJ2-1; 8 nucleotides align to TRBD2. CDR3 nucleotide sequence: TGTGCCACCAGCGTACGGGGGGGCCGATACAATGAGCAGTTCTTC. It is translated as CATSVRGGRYNEQFF.